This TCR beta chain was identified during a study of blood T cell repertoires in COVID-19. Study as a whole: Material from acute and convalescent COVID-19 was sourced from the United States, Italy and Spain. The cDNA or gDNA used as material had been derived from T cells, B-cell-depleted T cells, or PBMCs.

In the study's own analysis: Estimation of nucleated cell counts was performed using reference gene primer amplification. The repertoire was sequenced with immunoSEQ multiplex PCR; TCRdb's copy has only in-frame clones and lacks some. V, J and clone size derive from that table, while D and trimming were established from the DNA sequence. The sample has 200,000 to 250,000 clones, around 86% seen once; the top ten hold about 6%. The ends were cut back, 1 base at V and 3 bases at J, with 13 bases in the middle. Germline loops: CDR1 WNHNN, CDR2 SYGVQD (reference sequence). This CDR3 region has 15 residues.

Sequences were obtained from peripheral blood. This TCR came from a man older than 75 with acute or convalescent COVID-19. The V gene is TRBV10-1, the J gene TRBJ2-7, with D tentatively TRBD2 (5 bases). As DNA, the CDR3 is TGCGCCAGCAGTGAGTTTCCGGGATATTACTACGAGCAGTACTTC. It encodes CASSEFPGYYYEQYF.